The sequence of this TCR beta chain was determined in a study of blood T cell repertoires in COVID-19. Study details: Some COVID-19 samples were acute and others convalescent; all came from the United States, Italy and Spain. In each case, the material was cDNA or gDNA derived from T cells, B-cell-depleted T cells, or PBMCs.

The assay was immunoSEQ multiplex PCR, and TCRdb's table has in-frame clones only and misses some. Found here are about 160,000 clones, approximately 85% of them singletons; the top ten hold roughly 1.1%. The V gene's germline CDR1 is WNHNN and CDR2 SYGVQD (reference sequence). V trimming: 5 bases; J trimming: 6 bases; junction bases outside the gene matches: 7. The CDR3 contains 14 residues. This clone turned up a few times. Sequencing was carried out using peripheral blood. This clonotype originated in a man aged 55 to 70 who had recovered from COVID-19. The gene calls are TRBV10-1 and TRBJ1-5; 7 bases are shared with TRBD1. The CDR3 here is CASSLGYRGQPQHF. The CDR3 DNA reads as TGCGCCAGCAGTCTGGGGTACAGGGGTCAGCCCCAGCATTTT.